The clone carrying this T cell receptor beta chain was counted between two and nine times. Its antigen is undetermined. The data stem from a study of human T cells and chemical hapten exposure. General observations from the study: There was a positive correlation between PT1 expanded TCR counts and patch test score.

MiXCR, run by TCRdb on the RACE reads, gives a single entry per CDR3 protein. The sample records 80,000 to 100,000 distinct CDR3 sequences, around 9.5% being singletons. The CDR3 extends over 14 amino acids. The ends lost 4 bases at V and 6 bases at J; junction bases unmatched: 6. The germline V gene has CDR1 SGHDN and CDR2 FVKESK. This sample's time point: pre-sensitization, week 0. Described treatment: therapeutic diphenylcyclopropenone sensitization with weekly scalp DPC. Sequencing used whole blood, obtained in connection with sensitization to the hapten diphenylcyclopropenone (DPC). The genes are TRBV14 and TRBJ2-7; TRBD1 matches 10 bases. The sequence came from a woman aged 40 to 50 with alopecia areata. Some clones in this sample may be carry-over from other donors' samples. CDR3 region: CASSLRDRGFEQYF. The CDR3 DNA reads TGTGCCAGCAGCCTCCGGGACAGGGGTTTCGAGCAGTACTTC. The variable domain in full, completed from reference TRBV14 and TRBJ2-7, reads EAGVTQFPSHSVIEKGQTVTLRCDPISGHDNLYWYRRVMGKEIKFLLHFVKESKQDESGMPNNRFLAERTGGTYSTLKVQPAELEDSGVYFCASSLRDRGFEQYFGPGTRLTVT.